This T cell receptor (beta chain) is drawn from a study of shared clonotypes between healthy human individuals. Turning to the study itself: The donor pool was made up of two women and a few men aged 18 to 49. CD8 memory received one plate per donor, CD8 naive two, CD4 memory three and CD4 naive three.

Naive CD8 cells lacked CD45RO and underwent positive selection for CCR7, leaving out terminally differentiated effector memory CD45RA+ cells. The V segment lost 3 bases and the J segment 7 bases; nucleotides outside the gene matches: 7. CDR1 is SNHLY, CDR2 FYNNEI, per germline. The CDR3 covers 15 residues. The data were produced by immunoSEQ multiplex PCR, yet TCRdb's version contains in-frame clones alone and is incomplete. In the table there are hundreds of thousands of clones, 95% of which are singletons. Regarding the study as a whole: Generation probability values for non-shared clonotypes were lower than those for clonotypes shared by all four donors.

With respect to this clone: Its specificity is not known.

Material: naive CD8+ T cells sorted from blood. The sequence was obtained from a woman aged 25-40 years in good health. The rearrangement links TRBV2 to TRBJ2-1, with 9 bases aligning to TRBD2. The CDR3 loop reads CASSDGGRAVNEQFF. CDR3 DNA sequence: TGTGCCAGCAGTGACGGCGGGAGGGCCGTAAATGAGCAGTTCTTC.